This T cell receptor beta chain was identified in a study of a mutant IDH1 vaccine in newly diagnosed glioma. In the case of this clone: What it recognizes is unknown.

The CDR3 has 14 amino acids. The V gene lost 7 bases and the J gene lost 0 bases, with 10 bases spanning the gap. Germline V gene sequence: CDR1 MDHEN, CDR2 SYDVKM. Sample time point: week 23, last vaccination. Vaccination used 300 ug of mutant IDH1 20-mer peptide per dose, with topical imiquimod. Some clones are missing from TCRdb's copy, which holds only in-frame ones; the method was immunoSEQ multiplex PCR. The data hold about 77,000 clones, with approximately 85% observed a single time. Sequenced here: PBMCs, sampled from a glioma patient whose treatment included an IDH1 peptide vaccine. The origin of this receptor is a woman aged 45-65 years with glioma. The chain is built from TRBV28 and TRBJ1-5; D might be TRBD1 (5 bases). CDR3 protein: CASTPGRSNQPQHF. The CDR3 DNA is TGTGCCAGCACCCCAGGGCGTAGCAATCAGCCCCAGCATTTT.